The rows below give T cell receptor beta chains drawn from one sample of a study of T cells after posttransplantation cyclophosphamide. Assay used: immunoSEQ multiplex PCR; TCRdb lists only in-frame clones, some missing. The sample consists of tens of thousands of clones, over 75% of them appearing once. Specimen: naive CD4+ T cells sorted from blood. Source of these receptors: a man between 25 and 39 years old in good health and a related stem cell transplant donor. Both conserved end residues are part of each CDR3. D genes are given only for firm matches. Clone size, where shown, is once, few, many, or a class for clones that have expanded.

>TRBD1|TRBV19|TRBJ2-2|-
TGTGCCAGTAGTTTCGGGACAGGGCGGACCGGGGAGCTGTTTTTT
CASSFGTGRTGELFF
>TRBD2|TRBV5-1|TRBJ2-7|-
TGCGCCAGCAGCTTCGCGAGCGGGGGGGCCTACGAGCAGTACTTC
CASSFASGGAYEQYF
>-|TRBV18|TRBJ1-5|-
TGTGCCAGCTCTCATCGGGGGGACAATCAGCCCCAGCATTTT
CASSHRGDNQPQHF
>-|TRBV7-8|TRBJ2-3|-
TGTGCCAGCAGCCGCCAGCTACTAGCCTGGGAAGATACGCAGTATTTT
CASSRQLLAWEDTQYF
>-|TRBV28|TRBJ1-2|once
TGTGCCATCCGCGGGACTCTGGGTGGCTACACCTTC
CAIRGTLGGYTF
>-|TRBV28|TRBJ1-4|few
TGTGCCAGCAGGAATAGCTTTAATGAAAAACTGTTTTTT
CASRNSFNEKLFF
>-|TRBV19|TRBJ2-7|-
TGTGCCACCAGGAGGCACAACCTATTGGACGAGCAGTACTTC
CATRRHNLLDEQYF
>TRBD1|TRBV6-5|TRBJ1-3|-
TGTGCCAGCAGGGGACAGGGTATCTCTGGAAACACCATATATTTT
CASRGQGISGNTIYF
>-|TRBV7-9|TRBJ2-7|-
TGTGCCAGCAGCCTAGGGGCCTCCCATGACGAGCAGTACTTC
CASSLGASHDEQYF
>TRBD1|TRBV27|TRBJ1-2|-
TGTGCCAGCATGGGCCAGGGGGCGCGGTATGGCTACACCTTC
CASMGQGARYGYTF
>-|TRBV6-5|TRBJ1-4|-
TGTGCCAGCAGTTACGGGGGGACTAATGAAAAACTGTTTTTT
CASSYGGTNEKLFF
>-|TRBV2|TRBJ2-5|-
TGTGCCAGCAAGCTAGCGCTTCCGACCCAGTACTTC
CASKLALPTQYF
>-|TRBV6-6|TRBJ1-2|-
TGTGCCAGCAGGAGACCCTTGGACAGTAACTATGGCTACACCTTC
CASRRPLDSNYGYTF
>-|TRBV4-1|TRBJ2-7|-
TGCGCCAGCAGCCAAGAGGGCCGTTCCTACGAGCAGTACTTC
CASSQEGRSYEQYF
>TRBD1|TRBV7-9|TRBJ1-5|-
TGTGCCAGCAGCCACGGGACAGGGAAAATTCAGCCCCAGCATTTT
CASSHGTGKIQPQHF
>-|TRBV4-1|TRBJ1-4|-
TGCGCCAGCAGCCAAGAGGGGGCACAGGGATGGTTCGAAAAACTGTTTTTT
CASSQEGAQGWFEKLFF
>-|TRBV27|TRBJ1-6|-
TGTGCCAGCAGACCTTGGGCAGGGCAAAGCTCCTATAATTCACCCCTCCACTTT
CASRPWAGQSSYNSPLHF
>TRBD2|TRBV4-1|TRBJ2-7|-
TGCGCCAGCAGCCAAGATGGGGCGGGGGGGTCCTACGAGCAGTACTTC
CASSQDGAGGSYEQYF
>TRBD2|TRBV9|TRBJ2-5|-
TGTGCCAGCAGCGTAGACAGACTAGCGGGGGGGGAGACCCAGTACTTC
CASSVDRLAGGETQYF
>-|TRBV5-4|TRBJ2-6|-
TGTGCCAGCAGCTTGGCTCCTGGGGCCAACGTCCTGACTTTC
CASSLAPGANVLTF
>TRBD1|TRBV11-2|TRBJ1-1|-
TGTGCCAGCAGCCCACGACAGGGAGCCGGTGAAGCTTTCTTT
CASSPRQGAGEAFF
>-|TRBV28|TRBJ1-6|-
TGTGCCAGCAGTTTAGAGTCACCCCTCCACTTT
CASSLESPLHF
>-|TRBV4-2|TRBJ1-5|-
TGTGCCAGCAGCCAAGATTCAGGGGCGGGTGGTCAGCCCCAGCATTTT
CASSQDSGAGGQPQHF
>-|TRBV18|TRBJ2-7|once
TGTGCCAGCTCACCACTGGCAGGGGGGAAGGGGTACGAGCAGTACTTC
CASSPLAGGKGYEQYF
>-|TRBV29-1|TRBJ2-7|-
TGCAGCGTTGTCGAGATCACCTACGAGCAGTACTTC
CSVVEITYEQYF
>-|TRBV19|TRBJ1-4|-
TGTGCCAGTAGTCCGTACCGACAGCCAACTAATGAAAAACTGTTTTTT
CASSPYRQPTNEKLFF
>TRBD1|TRBV12-5|TRBJ1-1|-
TGTGCTAGTGGTAAAGGGACAGGGGAGATGAACACTGAAGCTTTCTTT
CASGKGTGEMNTEAFF
>-|TRBV5-6|TRBJ1-2|-
TGTGCCAGCAGCTTGTTCGGGGGGCGGAGGGATGGCTACACCTTC
CASSLFGGRRDGYTF
>TRBD2|TRBV7-9|TRBJ2-5|-
TGTGCCAGCGTTCGGGGGGGCCGACAAGAGACCCAGTACTTC
CASVRGGRQETQYF
>-|TRBV7-7|TRBJ2-5|-
TGTGCTAGCAGCGCAGGGGAGATGGAGACCCAGTACTTC
CASSAGEMETQYF
>-|TRBV19|TRBJ2-7|-
TGTGCCAGTAGTATGGGCAGCTCCTACGAGCAGTACTTC
CASSMGSSYEQYF
>TRBD2|TRBV10-1|TRBJ2-7|few
TGCGCCAGCAGTGCAGTAGCGGGGGCGGGAGAGCAGTACTTC
CASSAVAGAGEQYF
>-|TRBV5-1|TRBJ2-5|-
TGCGCCAGCAGCCCATCCCATAGCGTAGAGACCCAGTACTTC
CASSPSHSVETQYF
>TRBD1|TRBV10-2|TRBJ1-1|-
TGCGCCAGCAGTAACACAGGGGGCGGAGGAACTGAAGCTTTCTTT
CASSNTGGGGTEAFF
>TRBD1|TRBV28|TRBJ1-5|-
TGTGCCAGCAGTTCCCATAACAGGGGAGGTCAGCCCCAGCATTTT
CASSSHNRGGQPQHF
>-|TRBV2|TRBJ1-2|-
TGTGCCAGCAGTGAACTTGGGCAGGGAAGTGGCTACACCTTC
CASSELGQGSGYTF
>-|TRBV7-9|TRBJ1-1|-
TGTGCCAGCAGCCCAGGAGGGGGGGGGACTGAAGCTTTCTTT
CASSPGGGGTEAFF
>TRBD2|TRBV6-5|TRBJ2-3|-
TGTGCCAGCAGTTACTCGGGGGAGGGAGGCACAGATACGCAGTATTTT
CASSYSGEGGTDTQYF
>-|TRBV19|TRBJ1-3|-
TGTGCCAGTAGCCGGGACTCTGGAAACACCATATATTTT
CASSRDSGNTIYF
>-|TRBV5-1|TRBJ2-3|-
TGCGCCAGCAGCTCCGGATCCGGGACTGGTGGCTCCGGGTCCCCAGATACGCAGTATTTT
CASSSGSGTGGSGSPDTQYF
>TRBD1|TRBV6-5|TRBJ1-6|-
TGTGCCAGCAGCTCAAGGGACAGCGACCATTCACCCCTCCACTTT
CASSSRDSDHSPLHF
>TRBD2|TRBV9|TRBJ2-2|-
TGTGCCAGCAGCGTAGGGCGGGGGGGCGGCACCGGGGAGCTGTTTTTT
CASSVGRGGGTGELFF
>-|TRBV5-4|TRBJ1-2|-
TGTGCCAGCAGCTTTATTGACAGAGCAGTCGGCTACACCTTC
CASSFIDRAVGYTF
>TRBD1|TRBV7-9|TRBJ1-3|once
TGTGCCAGCAGCCTAGGACAGGGGAGAGACACCATATATTTT
CASSLGQGRDTIYF
>-|TRBV19|TRBJ1-5|-
TGTGCCAGTAGTATGCAGTATAGCAATCAGCCCCAGCATTTT
CASSMQYSNQPQHF
>TRBD1|TRBV6-5|TRBJ2-7|-
TGTGCCAGCACGGCAGGGGGCCTACCCTACGAGCAGTACTTC
CASTAGGLPYEQYF